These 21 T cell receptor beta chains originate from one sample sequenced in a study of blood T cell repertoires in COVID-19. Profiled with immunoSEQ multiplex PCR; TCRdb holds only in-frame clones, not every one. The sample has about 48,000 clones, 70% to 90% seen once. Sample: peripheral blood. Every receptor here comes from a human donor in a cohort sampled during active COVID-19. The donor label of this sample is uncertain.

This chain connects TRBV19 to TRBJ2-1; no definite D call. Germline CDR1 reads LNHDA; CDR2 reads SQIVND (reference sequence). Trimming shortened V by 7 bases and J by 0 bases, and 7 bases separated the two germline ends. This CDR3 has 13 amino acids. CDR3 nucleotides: TGTGCCAGTAAAGACACCTCCTACAATGAGCAGTTCTTC. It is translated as CASKDTSYNEQFF.

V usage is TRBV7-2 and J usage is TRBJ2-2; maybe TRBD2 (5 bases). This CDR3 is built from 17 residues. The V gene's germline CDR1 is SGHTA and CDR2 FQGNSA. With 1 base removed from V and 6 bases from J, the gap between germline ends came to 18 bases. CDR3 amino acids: CASSLGGVGWGAGELFF. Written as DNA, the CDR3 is TGTGCCAGCAGCTTAGGGGGAGTGGGTTGGGGAGCCGGGGAGCTGTTTTTT.

For the CDR3, the DNA is TGTGCCAGCAGTAGTGGGACAGCCTATGGCTACACCTTC. Its protein is CASSSGTAYGYTF. The V and J genes are TRBV28 and TRBJ1-2, with 7 positions matching TRBD1. The germline V gene encodes CDR1 MDHEN and CDR2 SYDVKM. The V and J ends lost 5 bases and 4 bases, in that order; junction bases with no gene match: 4. The CDR3 totals 13 residues.

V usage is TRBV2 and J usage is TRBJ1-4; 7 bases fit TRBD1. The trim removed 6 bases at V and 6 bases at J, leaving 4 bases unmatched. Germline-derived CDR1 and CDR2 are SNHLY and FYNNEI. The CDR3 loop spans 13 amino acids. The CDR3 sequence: CASREQGDEKLFF. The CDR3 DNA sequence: TGTGCCAGCAGGGAGCAGGGGGATGAAAAACTGTTTTTT.

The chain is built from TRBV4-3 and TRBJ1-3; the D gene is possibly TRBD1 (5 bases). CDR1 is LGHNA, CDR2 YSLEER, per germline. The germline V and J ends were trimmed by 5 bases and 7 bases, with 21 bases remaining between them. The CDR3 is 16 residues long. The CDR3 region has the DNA TGCGCCAGCAGCTGGTCTTCACAGGCGTTCGGGAACACCATATATTTT. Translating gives CASSWSSQAFGNTIYF.

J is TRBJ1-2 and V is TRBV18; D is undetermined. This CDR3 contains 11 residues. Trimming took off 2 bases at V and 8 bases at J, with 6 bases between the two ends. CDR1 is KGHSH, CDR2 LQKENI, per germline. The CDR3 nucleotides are TGTGCCAGCTCACCAGGGCAAGGCTACACCTTC. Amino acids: CASSPGQGYTF. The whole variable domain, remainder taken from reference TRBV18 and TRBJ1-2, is NAGVMQNPRHLVRRRGQEARLRCSPMKGHSHVYWYRQLPEEGLKFMVYLQKENIIDESGMPKERFSAEFPKEGPSILRIQQVVRGDSAAYFCASSPGQGYTFGSGTRLTVV.

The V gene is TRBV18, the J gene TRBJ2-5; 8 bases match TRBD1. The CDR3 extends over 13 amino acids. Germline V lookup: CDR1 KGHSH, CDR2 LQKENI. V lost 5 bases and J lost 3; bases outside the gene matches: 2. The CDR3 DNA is TGTGCCAGCTCAAGGGGACAGGAAGAGACCCAGTACTTC. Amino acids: CASSRGQEETQYF.

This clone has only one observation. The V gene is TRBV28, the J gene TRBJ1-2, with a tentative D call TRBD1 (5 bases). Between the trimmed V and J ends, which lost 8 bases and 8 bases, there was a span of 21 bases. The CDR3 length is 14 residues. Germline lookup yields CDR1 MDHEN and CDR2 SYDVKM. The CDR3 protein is CASRWRGGEEGYTF. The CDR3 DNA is TGTGCCAGCCGTTGGAGGGGTGGGGAGGAAGGCTACACCTTC.

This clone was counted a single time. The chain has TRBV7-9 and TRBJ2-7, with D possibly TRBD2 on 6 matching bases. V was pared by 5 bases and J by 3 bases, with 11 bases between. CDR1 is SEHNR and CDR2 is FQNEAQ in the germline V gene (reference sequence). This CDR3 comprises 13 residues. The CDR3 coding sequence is TGTGCCAGCAGCCCGAGCGGGTACTACGAGCAGTACTTC. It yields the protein CASSPSGYYEQYF.

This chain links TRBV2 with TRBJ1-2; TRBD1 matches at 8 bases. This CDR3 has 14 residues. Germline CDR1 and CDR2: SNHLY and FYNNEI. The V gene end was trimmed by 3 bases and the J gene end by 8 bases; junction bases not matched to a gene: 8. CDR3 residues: CASSEAGGILGYTF. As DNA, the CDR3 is TGTGCCAGCAGTGAGGCAGGGGGCATATTGGGCTACACCTTC.

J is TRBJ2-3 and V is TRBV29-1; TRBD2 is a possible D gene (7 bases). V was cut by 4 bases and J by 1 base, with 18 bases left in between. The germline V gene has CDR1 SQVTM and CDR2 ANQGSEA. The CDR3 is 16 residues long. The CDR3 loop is CSVVGQAGAGTDTQYF. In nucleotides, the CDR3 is TGCAGCGTTGTGGGTCAGGCGGGGGCCGGCACAGATACGCAGTATTTT.

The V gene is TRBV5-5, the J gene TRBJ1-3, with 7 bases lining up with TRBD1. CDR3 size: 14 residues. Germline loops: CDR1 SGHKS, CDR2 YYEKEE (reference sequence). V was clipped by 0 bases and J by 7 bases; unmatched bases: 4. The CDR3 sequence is CASSLGDSRNTIYF. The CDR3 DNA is TGTGCCAGCAGCTTGGGGGACAGCCGTAACACCATATATTTT.

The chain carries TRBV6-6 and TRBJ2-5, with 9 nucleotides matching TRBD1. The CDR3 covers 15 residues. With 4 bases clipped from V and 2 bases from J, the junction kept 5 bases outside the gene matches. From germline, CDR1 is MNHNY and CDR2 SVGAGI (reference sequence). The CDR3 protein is CASSSLDRGQETQYF. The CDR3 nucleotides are TGTGCCAGCAGTTCATTAGACAGGGGGCAAGAGACCCAGTACTTC.

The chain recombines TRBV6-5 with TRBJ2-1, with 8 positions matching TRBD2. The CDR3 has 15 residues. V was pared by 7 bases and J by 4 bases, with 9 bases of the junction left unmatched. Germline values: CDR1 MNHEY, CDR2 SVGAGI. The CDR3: CASTSTGTSYNEQFF. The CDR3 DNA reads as TGTGCCAGCACTTCGACCGGGACTAGTTACAATGAGCAGTTCTTC.

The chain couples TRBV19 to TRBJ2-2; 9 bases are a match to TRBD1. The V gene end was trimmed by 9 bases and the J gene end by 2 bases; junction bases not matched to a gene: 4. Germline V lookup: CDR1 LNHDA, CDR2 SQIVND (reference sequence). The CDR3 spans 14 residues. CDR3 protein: CASRTGANTGELFF. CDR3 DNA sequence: TGTGCCAGCCGGACAGGGGCTAACACCGGGGAGCTGTTTTTT.

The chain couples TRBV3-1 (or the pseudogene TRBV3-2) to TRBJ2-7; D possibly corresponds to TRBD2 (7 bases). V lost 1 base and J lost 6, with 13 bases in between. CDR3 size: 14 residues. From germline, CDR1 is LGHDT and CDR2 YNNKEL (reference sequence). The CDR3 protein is CASSQGGGLREQYF. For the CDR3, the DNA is TGTGCCAGCAGCCAAGGGGGGGGCCTGCGCGAGCAGTACTTC.

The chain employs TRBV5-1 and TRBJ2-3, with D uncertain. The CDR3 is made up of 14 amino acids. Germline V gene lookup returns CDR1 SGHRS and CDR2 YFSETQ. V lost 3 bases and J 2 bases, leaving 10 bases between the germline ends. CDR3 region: CASSSFLSTDTQYF. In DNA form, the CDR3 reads TGCGCCAGCAGCTCCTTCCTCTCCACAGATACGCAGTATTTT. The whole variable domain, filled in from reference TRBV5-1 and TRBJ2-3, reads KAGVTQTPRYLIKTRGQQVTLSCSPISGHRSVSWYQQTPGQGLQFLFEYFSETQRNKGNFPGRFSGRQFSNSRSEMNVSTLELGDSALYLCASSSFLSTDTQYFGPGTRLTVL.

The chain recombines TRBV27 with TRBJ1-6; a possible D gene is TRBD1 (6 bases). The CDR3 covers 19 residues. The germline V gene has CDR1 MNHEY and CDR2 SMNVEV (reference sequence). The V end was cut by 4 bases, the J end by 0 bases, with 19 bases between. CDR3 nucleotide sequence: TGTGCCAGCAGTTCCCAGTTGAGGCAGGGGAGCTCCTATAATTCACCCCTCCACTTT. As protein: CASSSQLRQGSSYNSPLHF.

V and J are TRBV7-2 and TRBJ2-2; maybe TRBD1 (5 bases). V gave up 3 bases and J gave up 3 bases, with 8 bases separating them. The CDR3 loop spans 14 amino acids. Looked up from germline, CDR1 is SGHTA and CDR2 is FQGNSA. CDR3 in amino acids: CASSFAGHTGELFF. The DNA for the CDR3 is TGTGCCAGCAGCTTCGCAGGGCACACCGGGGAGCTGTTTTTT. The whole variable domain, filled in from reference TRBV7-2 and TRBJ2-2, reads GAGVSQSPSNKVTEKGKDVELRCDPISGHTALYWYRQSLGQGLEFLIYFQGNSAPDKSGLPSDRFSAERTGGSVSTLTIQRTQQEDSAVYLCASSFAGHTGELFFGEGSRLTVL.

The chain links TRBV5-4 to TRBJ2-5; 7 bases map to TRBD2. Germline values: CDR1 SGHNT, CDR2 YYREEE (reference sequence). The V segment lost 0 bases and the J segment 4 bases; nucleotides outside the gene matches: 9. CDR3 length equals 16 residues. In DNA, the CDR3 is TGTGCCAGCAGCTTGGCCATCGCGGGGGTAGGAGAGACCCAGTACTTC. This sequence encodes CASSLAIAGVGETQYF.

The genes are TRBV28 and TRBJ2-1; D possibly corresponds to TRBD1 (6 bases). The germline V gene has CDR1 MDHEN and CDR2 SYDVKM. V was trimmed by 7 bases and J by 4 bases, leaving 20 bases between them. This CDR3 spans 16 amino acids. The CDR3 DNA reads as TGTGCCAGCATTGGGCAGGACAGAGGGAAGTACAATGAGCAGTTCTTC. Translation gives CASIGQDRGKYNEQFF.